The entry below describes one TCR beta chain. The data stem from a study of blood T cell repertoires in COVID-19. Produced via immunoSEQ multiplex PCR; TCRdb's table is partial and in-frame only. The table lists around 88,000 clones, 81% of them singletons. Germline CDR1 reads SEHNR; CDR2 reads FQNEAQ (reference sequence). The CDR3 length is 18 residues. Trimming took 4 bases from V and 0 from J; bases not matched to a gene: 11. Material for sequencing was peripheral blood. The chain links TRBV7-9 to TRBJ2-4; 8 bases line up with TRBD1. This receptor was identified in a man aged 60-69 years with acute or convalescent COVID-19. The CDR3 sequence is CASSSPRGQELAKNIQYF. The CDR3, as DNA: TGTGCCAGCAGCTCCCCCCGGGGACAGGAACTAGCCAAAAACATTCAGTACTTC.